This TCR beta chain emerged from a study of T-cell memory formation after mild COVID-19. Background on the study: Clusters were largely donor specific. Study-level points and caveats: Clones which contracted sat mainly in CM and EM if CD4+, and in EMRA if CD8+.

About this clonotype itself: The antigen is undetermined.

The 5'RACE method, run with constant-segment primers, produced TCR alpha and TCR beta cDNA libraries (carrying sample barcodes and UMIs). TCRdb re-called the 5' RACE reads through MiXCR, storing one row per CDR3 protein. The top ten clones hold around 20% of a sample with just over 300,000 distinct CDR3 sequences, around 19% of them seen once. There are 16 residues in the CDR3. Germline V lookup: CDR1 SEHNR, CDR2 FQNEAQ (reference sequence). The ends were cut back, 3 bases at V and 6 bases at J, with 19 bases in the middle. The sequence came from a young man who had mild COVID-19 (a few samples of this study predate the infection). Cell type and time point are not known. Specimen: PBMCs or a T cell subset sorted from them (not recorded which). This sequence joins TRBV7-9 and TRBJ2-3; no definite D call. The CDR3: CASSLGSPSLQDTQYF. The CDR3 coding sequence is TGTGCCAGCAGCTTGGGGTCCCCGAGCCTCCAGGATACGCAGTATTTT.